This T cell receptor beta chain is from a study of blood T cell repertoires in COVID-19. Looked up from germline, CDR1 is SGHTA and CDR2 is FQGNSA. There are 15 residues in the CDR3. Between the trimmed V and J ends, which lost 0 bases and 11 bases, there was a span of 19 bases. In the authors' workflow: Reference gene primer amplification in the assay estimated nucleated cell counts. Clones were sequenced by immunoSEQ multiplex PCR, and TCRdb holds only the in-frame ones, with some missing. V and J calls plus clone size are reproduced from that table; the DNA served to infer D and trimming. This sample carries about 32,000 clones, 75% to 90% of them seen once, and the ten largest clones take roughly two fifths.

Sequencing was performed on peripheral blood. The chain joins TRBV7-2 to TRBJ1-1; D unresolved. The receptor comes from a man aged 60 to 69 with active or convalescent COVID-19. CDR3 residues: CASSLARVGSRVAFF. The CDR3 DNA follows: TGTGCCAGCAGCTTAGCTAGAGTTGGGAGCAGAGTTGCTTTCTTT.